The T cell receptor beta chain under discussion was sequenced for a study of T-cell reconstitution after alpha-beta-depleted transplantation in children. As it was prepared, the TCRbeta library received unique molecular identifiers. One entry per CDR3 protein results from TCRdb running MiXCR on the PCR reads. The sample yields about 460,000 distinct CDR3 sequences, approximately 12% seen once. Trimming pared 0 bases from V and 5 bases from J, leaving 16 bases between. Looked up from germline, CDR1 is GTSNPN and CDR2 is SVGIG (reference sequence). The CDR3 loop spans 15 amino acids. The V gene is TRBV30, the J gene TRBJ2-5, with D possibly matching TRBD2 (6 bases). The clonotype originates from a human donor who donated a stem cell graft to a child with combined immunodeficiency. The specimen was PBMCs from the stem cell graft donor, collected from the stem cell graft. CDR3 sequence: CAWSVLRGGRETQYF. DNA for the CDR3: TGTGCCTGGAGTGTTCTAAGGGGAGGTCGGGAGACCCAGTACTTC.